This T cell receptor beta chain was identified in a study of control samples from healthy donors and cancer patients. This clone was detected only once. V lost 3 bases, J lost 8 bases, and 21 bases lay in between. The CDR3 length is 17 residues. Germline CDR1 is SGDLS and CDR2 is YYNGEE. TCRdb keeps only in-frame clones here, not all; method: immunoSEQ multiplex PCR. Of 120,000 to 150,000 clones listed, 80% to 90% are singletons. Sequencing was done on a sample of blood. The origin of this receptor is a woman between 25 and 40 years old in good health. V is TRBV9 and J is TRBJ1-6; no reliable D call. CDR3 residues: CASSAGRGLGIHSPLHF. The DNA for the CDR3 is TGTGCCAGCAGCGCAGGACGAGGTCTGGGGATACATTCACCCCTCCACTTT.